Listed below are T cell receptor beta chains from one sample, sequenced in a study of cytomegalovirus exposure and HLA in healthy donors. This table comes from immunoSEQ multiplex PCR, and its TCRdb copy is limited to in-frame clones, with some not included. Among about 100,000 clones, 76% were seen once, and the ten largest hold approximately 4%. The sample was PBMCs. The receptors here all came from a man aged 40-55 years in good health and CMV-seronegative. Both conserved end residues are part of each CDR3. The D gene is left open where the match is weak. Not every row has a clone size; where given, it reads once, few, many or a size class.

14 | TRBJ1-2 | . | TRBV6-5 | TRBD1 | TGTGCCAGCAGCCCGCCCGGGACAGGGGGAGGCTACACCTTC | CASSPPGTGGGYTF
16 | TRBJ1-2 | . | TRBV19 | . | TGTGCCAGTACCCCAGTCGGGGTAAGGGCTAACTATGGCTACACCTTC | CASTPVGVRANYGYTF
15 | TRBJ1-4 | . | TRBV2 | TRBD1 | TGTGCCAGCATCAGGGACAGCGAGACGAGTGAAAAACTGTTTTTT | CASIRDSETSEKLFF
13 | TRBJ1-2 | . | TRBV2 | TRBD1 | TGTGCCAGCAGTGGGACAGGGATCGATGGCTACACCTTC | CASSGTGIDGYTF
14 | TRBJ1-4 | once | TRBV2 | TRBD1 | TGTGCCAGCAGGATGGACAGGGGGCTTGAAAAACTGTTTTTT | CASRMDRGLEKLFF
18 | TRBJ2-1 | . | TRBV9 | TRBD2 | TGTGCCAGCAGCGAGAGGGGCGGGGGAGCGAACTCCTACAATGAGCAGTTCTTC | CASSERGGGANSYNEQFF
15 | TRBJ1-4 | . | TRBV9 | . | TGTGCCAGCACCCCAGAGGGTAGGGGGAGTGAAAAACTGTTTTTT | CASTPEGRGSEKLFF
14 | TRBJ1-3 | few | TRBV7-2 | . | TGTGCCAGCAGCCCGCAGGGTCAGGGAAACACCATATATTTT | CASSPQGQGNTIYF
15 | TRBJ2-3 | . | TRBV7-2 | . | TGTGCCAGCAGCTTAGCGGGGGGGCCTGTTGATACGCAGTATTTT | CASSLAGGPVDTQYF
13 | TRBJ1-4 | . | TRBV19 | TRBD1 | TGTGCCAGTAGGGACAGGGTGGATGAAAAACTGTTTTTT | CASRDRVDEKLFF
12 | TRBJ2-3 | . | TRBV27 | . | TGTGCCAGCAGGAGAGTAGCAGATACGCAGTATTTT | CASRRVADTQYF
15 | TRBJ2-2 | . | TRBV10-3 | . | TGTGCCATCAGTGAACGGCAGGGAAACACCGGGGAGCTGTTTTTT | CAISERQGNTGELFF
13 | TRBJ2-7 | few | TRBV11-2 | . | TGTGCCAGCAGCTTAGAGGTCGGGGGCGAGCAGTACTTC | CASSLEVGGEQYF
17 | TRBJ1-4 | few | TRBV6-1 | TRBD1 | TGTGCCAGCAGTGAGAGGACAGGGCAGGCAACTAATGAAAAACTGTTTTTT | CASSERTGQATNEKLFF
16 | TRBJ1-6 | . | TRBV7-2 | TRBD1 | TGTGCCAGCAGCCTCCTGACAGGGGGCAGGAATTCACCCCTCCACTTT | CASSLLTGGRNSPLHF
15 | TRBJ1-2 | . | TRBV19 | TRBD1 | TGTGCCAGTAGTATCCTGCCACAGGGGGAGGTTGGCTACACCTTC | CASSILPQGEVGYTF
12 | TRBJ1-2 | . | TRBV10-3 | . | TGTGCCATCAGTCAGATTAACTATGGCTACACCTTC | CAISQINYGYTF